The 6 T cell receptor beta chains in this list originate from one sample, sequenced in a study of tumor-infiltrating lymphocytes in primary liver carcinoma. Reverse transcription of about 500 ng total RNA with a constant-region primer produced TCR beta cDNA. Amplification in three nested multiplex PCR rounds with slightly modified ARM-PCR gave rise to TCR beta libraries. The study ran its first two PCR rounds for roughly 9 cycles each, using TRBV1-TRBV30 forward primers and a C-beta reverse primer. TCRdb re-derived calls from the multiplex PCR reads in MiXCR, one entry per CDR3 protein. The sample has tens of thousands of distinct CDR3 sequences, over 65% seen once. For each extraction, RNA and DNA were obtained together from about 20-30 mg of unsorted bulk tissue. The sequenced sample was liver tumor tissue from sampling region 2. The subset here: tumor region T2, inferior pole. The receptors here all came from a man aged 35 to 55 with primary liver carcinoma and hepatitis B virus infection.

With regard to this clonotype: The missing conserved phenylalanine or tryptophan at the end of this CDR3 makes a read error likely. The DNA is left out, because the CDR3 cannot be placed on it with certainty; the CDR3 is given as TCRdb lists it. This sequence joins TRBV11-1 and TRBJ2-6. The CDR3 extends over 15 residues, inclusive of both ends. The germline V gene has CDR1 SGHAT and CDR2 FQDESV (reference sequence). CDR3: CASRGVGSGANVLTS.

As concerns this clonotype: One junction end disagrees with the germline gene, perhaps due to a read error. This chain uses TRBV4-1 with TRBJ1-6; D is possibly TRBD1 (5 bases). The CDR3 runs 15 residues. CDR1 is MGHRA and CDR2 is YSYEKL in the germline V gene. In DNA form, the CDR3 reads TGCGCCAGCATCCAAGGGGATCAGCGCGAATCACCCCTCCACTTT. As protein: CASIQGDQRESPLHF.

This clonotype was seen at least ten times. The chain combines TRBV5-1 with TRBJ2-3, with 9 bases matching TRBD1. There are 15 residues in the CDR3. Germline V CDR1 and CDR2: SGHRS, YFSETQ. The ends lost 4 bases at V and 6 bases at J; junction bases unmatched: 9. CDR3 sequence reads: CASSVGQGNKDTQYF. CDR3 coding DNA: TGCGCCAGCAGCGTTGGACAGGGGAATAAGGATACGCAGTATTTT.

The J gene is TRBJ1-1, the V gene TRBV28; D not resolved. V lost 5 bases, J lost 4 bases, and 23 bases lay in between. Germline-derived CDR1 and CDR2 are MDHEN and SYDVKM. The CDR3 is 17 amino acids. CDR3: CASSPTPTELNITEAFF. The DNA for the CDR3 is TGTGCCAGCAGTCCTACCCCGACGGAGTTGAATATCACTGAAGCTTTCTTT.

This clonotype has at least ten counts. This chain's CDR3 is CASSLNPPTGGDDQPQHF. The CDR3 bases are TGTGCCAGCAGCTTAAACCCCCCTACAGGGGGCGACGATCAGCCCCAGCATTTT. V gene TRBV13 combines with J gene TRBJ1-5; 9 bases are a match to TRBD1. The length of the CDR3 is 18 residues. Trimming at V came to 2 bases and at J to 5 bases, leaving 13 bases not matched to a gene. Germline lookup yields CDR1 PRHDT and CDR2 FYEKMQ (reference sequence).

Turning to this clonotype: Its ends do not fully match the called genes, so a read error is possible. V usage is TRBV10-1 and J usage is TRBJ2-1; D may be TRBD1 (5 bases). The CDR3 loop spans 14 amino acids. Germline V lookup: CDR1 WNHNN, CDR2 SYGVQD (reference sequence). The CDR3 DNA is TGTGCCAGCAGCGACAGAAGCTCCTACAATGGGCTGTTCTTC. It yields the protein CASSDRSSYNGLFF.